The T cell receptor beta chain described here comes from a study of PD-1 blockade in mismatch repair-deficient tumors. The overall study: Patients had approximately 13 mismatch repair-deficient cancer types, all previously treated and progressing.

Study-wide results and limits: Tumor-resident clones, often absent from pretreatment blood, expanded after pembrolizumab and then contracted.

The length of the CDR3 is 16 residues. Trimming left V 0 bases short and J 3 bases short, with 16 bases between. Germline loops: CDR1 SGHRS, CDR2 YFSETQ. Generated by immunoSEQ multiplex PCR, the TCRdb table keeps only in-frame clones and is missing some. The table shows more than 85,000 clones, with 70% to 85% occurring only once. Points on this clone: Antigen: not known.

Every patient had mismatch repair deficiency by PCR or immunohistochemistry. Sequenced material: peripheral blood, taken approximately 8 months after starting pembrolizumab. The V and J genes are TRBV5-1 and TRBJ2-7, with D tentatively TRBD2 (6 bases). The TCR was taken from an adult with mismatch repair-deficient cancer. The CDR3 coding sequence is TGCGCCAGCAGCTTGGAGTTGGGCGGAGGGGTCTACGAGCAGTACTTC. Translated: CASSLELGGGVYEQYF.